Below, 31 T cell receptor beta chains from the same sample are listed, as sequenced in a study of identical twins. TCRdb redid the calling of the 5' RACE reads with MiXCR, one entry per CDR3 protein. This table holds some 20,000 distinct CDR3 sequences, 69% found once. Sequenced sample: memory (CD45RO+) T cells sorted from blood. The receptors shown here come from a young woman in good health. This table probably holds off-target reads from a library built for another chain.

This clonotype was found once. The chain joins TRBV10-3 to TRBJ1-2; weak D call: TRBD1 (6 bases). The CDR3 spans 13 residues. Germline assignment: CDR1 ENHRY and CDR2 SYGVKD. V was trimmed by 7 bases and J by 0 bases, leaving 9 bases between them. This CDR3 is CAITGATNYGYTF. For the CDR3, the DNA is TGTGCCATCACGGGGGCGACTAACTATGGCTACACCTTC.

This chain connects TRBV5-5 to TRBJ2-5; TRBD1 matches at 12 bases. Germline trimming cut 4 bases from V and 7 bases from J; bases unmatched to any gene: 14. Germline V gene sequence: CDR1 SGHKS, CDR2 YYEKEE (reference sequence). This CDR3 comprises 17 residues. The CDR3 DNA reads as TGTGCCAGCAGCCCCGGGACAGGGGGCATCGGGCCTGGGACCCAGTACTTC. Translated, it gives CASSPGTGGIGPGTQYF.

CDR3 sequence reads: CASSTLGVGGYTF. The CDR3 coding sequence is TGTGCCAGTAGTACGCTCGGTGTAGGAGGCTACACCTTC. The gene calls are TRBV19 and TRBJ1-2; D gene uncertain. This CDR3 region has 13 residues. Germline V gene data show CDR1 as LNHDA and CDR2 as SQIVND (reference sequence). V was shortened by 4 bases and J by 8 bases, with 14 bases between the two germline ends.

The chain uses TRBV20-1 and TRBJ2-7; 7 bases agree with TRBD2. V lost 6 bases to trimming and J lost 0 bases; unmatched junction nucleotides: 5. The length of the CDR3 is 13 residues. Germline CDR1 and CDR2: DFQATT and SNEGSKA (reference sequence). The DNA of the CDR3 is TGCAGTGCGATGGCGGGAGCCTCCTACGAGCAGTACTTC. It encodes CSAMAGASYEQYF.

A word on this clonotype: The junction departs from germline at one end; a sequencing error may be responsible. The J gene is TRBJ2-7, the V gene TRBV29-1; D unclear. The germline V gene encodes CDR1 SQVTM and CDR2 ANQGSEA. CDR3 length: 12 residues. The CDR3 nucleotides are TGCAGCGGCCGGGCCCAAAACTACGAGCAATACTTC. It specifies CSGRAQNYEQYF.

V and J are TRBV2 and TRBJ1-2; 7 bases are shared with TRBD1. This CDR3 is built from 13 residues. The germline V gene has CDR1 SNHLY and CDR2 FYNNEI. Germline trimming cut 5 bases from V and 3 bases from J; bases unmatched to any gene: 3. CDR3 region: CASSYGQDYGYTF. The CDR3 DNA reads as TGTGCCAGCAGTTACGGACAGGACTATGGCTACACCTTC.

The CDR3 here is CAISESRGPLHSPLHF. Here the CDR3 DNA reads TGTGCCATCAGTGAGTCGAGGGGGCCTCTCCATTCACCCCTCCACTTT. This chain connects TRBV10-3 to TRBJ1-6; 7 bases fit TRBD1. V was pared by 0 bases and J by 8 bases, with 7 bases of the junction left unmatched. The germline V gene has CDR1 ENHRY and CDR2 SYGVKD. The CDR3 totals 16 residues.

V usage is TRBV4-3 and J usage is TRBJ2-7; 10 nucleotides line up with TRBD2. Germline V gene data show CDR1 as LGHNA and CDR2 as YSLEER. V shed 0 bases and J 0 bases; nucleotides not matched to a gene: 2. The CDR3 loop spans 16 amino acids. The CDR3 coding sequence is TGCGCCAGCAGCCAAGAAACTAGCGGGGTCTCCTACGAGCAGTACTTC. Translation gives CASSQETSGVSYEQYF.

V and J are TRBV5-4 and TRBJ2-7; D gene unclear. The CDR3 has 13 amino acids. Germline V gene data show CDR1 as SGHNT and CDR2 as YYREEE (reference sequence). V was cut by 0 bases and J by 6 bases, with 10 bases left in between. The CDR3 sequence is CASSLGRYREQYF. DNA of the CDR3: TGTGCCAGCAGCTTGGGCAGATATCGCGAGCAGTACTTC. Using reference TRBV5-4 and TRBJ2-7 for the parts outside the CDR3, the full variable domain is ETGVTQSPTHLIKTRGQQVTLRCSSQSGHNTVSWYQQALGQGPQFIFQYYREEENGRGNFPPRFSGLQFPNYSSELNVNALELDDSALYLCASSLGRYREQYFGPGTRLTVT.

The chain recombines TRBV11-3 with TRBJ1-1; TRBD1 matches at 7 bases. V lost 1 base to trimming and J lost 4 bases; unmatched junction nucleotides: 6. The CDR3 is made up of 15 amino acids. Germline CDR1 reads SGHNT; CDR2 reads YENEEA. CDR3 region: CASSLGRQGSTEAFF. In nucleotides, the CDR3 is TGTGCCAGCAGCTTAGGCCGACAGGGCTCCACTGAAGCTTTCTTT.

The genes are TRBV5-4 and TRBJ2-2; D perhaps matches TRBD2 (5 bases). V gave up 4 bases and J gave up 5 bases, with 15 bases separating them. The CDR3 is made up of 15 amino acids. From germline, CDR1 is SGHNT and CDR2 YYREEE (reference sequence). In DNA, the CDR3 is TGTGCCAGCAGCCCCCGTGCGGGTCGAACCGGGGAGCTGTTTTTT. It yields the protein CASSPRAGRTGELFF.

V usage is TRBV18 and J usage is TRBJ2-5; D might be TRBD2 (5 bases). V gave up 4 bases and J gave up 1 base, with 10 bases separating them. The CDR3 contains 14 residues. CDR1 is KGHSH and CDR2 is LQKENI in the germline V gene. The DNA of the CDR3 is TGTGCCAGCTCACTAGCGACACTCCAAGAGACCCAGTACTTC. Translation gives CASSLATLQETQYF.

In its sample, this clonotype was seen a few times. This chain joins TRBV6-1 and TRBJ2-1; 9 positions agree with TRBD2. CDR1 is MNHNS, CDR2 SASEGT, per germline. The CDR3 runs to 14 residues. With 8 bases clipped from V and 7 bases from J, the junction kept 9 bases outside the gene matches. The CDR3 here is CASRLAVLSNEQFF. The CDR3 coding sequence is TGTGCCAGCCGACTAGCGGTCTTGTCTAATGAGCAGTTCTTC.

The V and J genes are TRBV14 and TRBJ2-1; tentatively, D is TRBD2 (6 bases). The length of the CDR3 is 15 residues. V was clipped by 3 bases and J by 3 bases, with 12 bases between them. The germline CDR1 and CDR2 sequences are SGHDN and FVKESK. For the CDR3, the DNA is TGTGCCAGCAGCCAGAGGGCGGGAATCTACAATGAGCAGTTCTTC. Protein sequence: CASSQRAGIYNEQFF.

This clonotype has only a few counts. V is TRBV5-4 and J is TRBJ2-1; unclear D gene. The V and J ends lost 0 bases and 3 bases respectively, with 10 bases between them. CDR1 and CDR2 (germline): SGHNT, YYREEE (reference sequence). This CDR3 has 15 residues. This CDR3 reads CASSLAMVSYNEQFF. As DNA, the CDR3 is TGTGCCAGCAGCTTGGCCATGGTCAGCTACAATGAGCAGTTCTTC.

The chain combines TRBV11-3 with TRBJ2-1; D not resolved. Looked up from germline, CDR1 is SGHNT and CDR2 is YENEEA. CDR3 length: 12 residues. The V end was cut by 1 base, the J end by 10 bases, with 8 bases between. The CDR3 spells CASSLVAEEQFF. CDR3 sequence (DNA): TGTGCCAGCAGCTTAGTTGCCGAAGAGCAGTTCTTC.

V usage is TRBV11-3 and J usage is TRBJ2-3, with D hard to call. This CDR3 comprises 12 residues. Germline CDR1 and CDR2: SGHNT and YENEEA. V dropped 4 bases and J dropped 6 bases, with 8 bases sitting between them. The CDR3 sequence: CASSSWADTQYF. Here the CDR3 DNA reads TGTGCCAGCAGCTCATGGGCGGATACGCAGTATTTT. Supplemented by reference TRBV11-3 and TRBJ2-3, the full variable domain reads EAGVVQSPRYKIIEKKQPVAFWCNPISGHNTLYWYLQNLGQGPELLIRYENEEAVDDSQLPKDRFSAERLKGVDSTLKIQPAELGDSAVYLCASSSWADTQYFGPGTRLTVL.

The rearrangement links TRBV27 to TRBJ2-3; 7 positions agree with TRBD1. CDR1 MNHEY and CDR2 SMNVEV come from the germline V gene (reference sequence). CDR3 length: 14 amino acids. V gave up 6 bases and J gave up 2 bases; unmatched junction bases: 5. The CDR3: CASRAGGPTDTQYF. The CDR3, as DNA: TGTGCCAGCAGGGCAGGGGGACCCACAGATACGCAGTATTTT.

J is TRBJ2-3 and V is TRBV19; D is possibly TRBD1 (5 bases). This CDR3 has 15 amino acids. In germline, CDR1 is LNHDA, CDR2 SQIVND (reference sequence). V gave up 4 bases and J gave up 6 bases, with 17 bases separating them. The CDR3, as DNA: TGTGCCAGTAGTAGTGGGGCTGGCGCCCGGGATACGCAGTATTTT. Translation: CASSSGAGARDTQYF.

The chain is built from TRBV29-1 and TRBJ1-1; D is perhaps TRBD1 (5 bases). The CDR3 is 13 amino acids. Germline V lookup: CDR1 SQVTM, CDR2 ANQGSEA. The V end lost 4 bases, the J end lost 0 bases, and 9 bases lay between the germline ends. CDR3 coding DNA: TGCAGCGTTGCCCAGGGAATGAACACTGAAGCTTTCTTT. It encodes CSVAQGMNTEAFF.

V is TRBV7-6 and J is TRBJ2-1; no clear D. V lost 2 bases, J lost 0 bases, and 8 bases lay in between. The V gene's germline CDR1 is SGHVS and CDR2 FNYEAQ. The CDR3 has 15 residues. CDR3 DNA: TGTGCCAGCAGCTTAATTGGTGGCTCCTACAATGAGCAGTTCTTC. Its protein product is CASSLIGGSYNEQFF.

The J gene is TRBJ2-1, the V gene TRBV7-9; D unresolved. The CDR3 spans 14 residues. CDR1 and CDR2 from the germline V gene are SEHNR and FQNEAQ (reference sequence). Trimming stripped 10 bases from V and 0 bases from J, with 13 bases between. The CDR3 region is CATPLDSSYNEQFF. The DNA of the CDR3 is TGTGCCACCCCTTTAGATAGCTCCTACAATGAGCAGTTCTTC.

The chain carries TRBV4-3 and TRBJ2-6; maybe TRBD1 (6 bases). Germline values: CDR1 LGHNA, CDR2 YSLEER. CDR3 length equals 16 residues. Trimming shortened V by 6 bases and J by 4 bases, and 16 bases separated the two germline ends. The DNA for the CDR3 is TGCGCCAGCAGTCTTCTCAGGGGATCAGGGGCCAACGTCCTGACTTTC. This translates into CASSLLRGSGANVLTF.

The chain joins TRBV6-1 to TRBJ1-2; D perhaps matches TRBD1 (5 bases). CDR1 and CDR2 from the germline V gene are MNHNS and SASEGT. V was shortened by 6 bases and J by 6 bases, with 20 bases between the two germline ends. CDR3 size: 15 residues. CDR3 sequence (DNA): TGTGCCAGCAGCCGCCTCCAGGGCGCGTCGGATGGCTACACCTTC. Translating it yields CASSRLQGASDGYTF.

The V gene is TRBV20-1, the J gene TRBJ2-3; D may be TRBD2 (5 bases). CDR3 size: 18 residues. Deletions cut 3 bases from V and 0 bases from J, with 22 bases between. Germline V gives CDR1 DFQATT, CDR2 SNEGSKA (reference sequence). CDR3 coding DNA: TGCAGTGCTAGTATACACTCGGGGAGCAGCAGTAGCACAGATACGCAGTATTTT. Its protein is CSASIHSGSSSSTDTQYF.

The V call is TRBV20-1, the J call TRBJ2-1; 8 nucleotides agree with TRBD2. Germline loops: CDR1 DFQATT, CDR2 SNEGSKA (reference sequence). With 6 bases clipped from V and 4 bases from J, the junction kept 2 bases outside the gene matches. The CDR3 consists of 12 residues. The CDR3 region has the DNA TGCAGTGCGGGACTAGGATACAATGAGCAGTTCTTC. Translating it yields CSAGLGYNEQFF.

CDR3 DNA sequence: TGTGCCAGCAGCTCACGACTAGCAAGCCACGAGCAGTACTTC. As protein: CASSSRLASHEQYF. The V gene is TRBV7-9, the J gene TRBJ2-7; 7 nucleotides align to TRBD2. Per the germline V gene, CDR1 is SEHNR and CDR2 is FQNEAQ (reference sequence). V trimming: 4 bases; J trimming: 5 bases; junction bases outside the gene matches: 8. The CDR3 runs 14 residues.

The V and J genes are TRBV4-1 and TRBJ1-1; no definite D call. Trimming took 4 bases from V and 3 from J, leaving 9 bases between them. The CDR3 covers 13 residues. CDR1 and CDR2 (germline): MGHRA, YSYEKL. The CDR3 DNA reads TGCGCCAGCAGCCGCAACCAAGACACTGAAGCTTTCTTT. Amino acids: CASSRNQDTEAFF.

CDR3 nucleotide sequence: TGCGCCAGCAGCTTGGCCGGGACTAGGGACAATGAGCAGTTCTTC. Translation: CASSLAGTRDNEQFF. This rearrangement joins TRBV5-1 to TRBJ2-1; TRBD2 agrees at 8 bases. The CDR3 has 15 residues. Germline V CDR1 and CDR2: SGHRS, YFSETQ. Trimming at V came to 0 bases and at J to 5 bases, leaving 4 bases not matched to a gene.

The rearrangement joins TRBV5-1 to TRBJ2-7; D possibly uses TRBD1 or TRBD2 (6 bases each). Trimming shortened V by 3 bases and J by 5 bases, and 15 bases separated the two germline ends. This CDR3 region has 14 residues. Germline V gene sequence: CDR1 SGHRS, CDR2 YFSETQ. The CDR3 DNA sequence: TGCGCCAGCAGCTGGATTTGGGGGGCAAACGAGCAGTACTTC. Translated: CASSWIWGANEQYF. The entire variable domain, with the rest obtained from reference TRBV5-1 and TRBJ2-7, is as follows: KAGVTQTPRYLIKTRGQQVTLSCSPISGHRSVSWYQQTPGQGLQFLFEYFSETQRNKGNFPGRFSGRQFSNSRSEMNVSTLELGDSALYLCASSWIWGANEQYFGPGTRLTVT.

This clonotype was seen once. The chain uses TRBV30 and TRBJ2-1; 7 bases match TRBD2. The germline V gene encodes CDR1 GTSNPN and CDR2 SVGIG (reference sequence). V trimming: 0 bases; J trimming: 8 bases; junction bases outside the gene matches: 7. The CDR3 contains 14 residues. This CDR3 is CAWSVVGGLDEQFF. The DNA for the CDR3 is TGTGCCTGGAGTGTAGTGGGAGGGCTGGATGAGCAGTTCTTC.